What follows are 12 T cell receptor beta chains derived from one specimen sequenced in a study of CD8+ T cells in alopecia areata. The sequencing template was cDNA reverse transcribed from extracted RNA. Measured with immunoSEQ multiplex PCR; TCRdb has only the in-frame clones, and not every one. The table records around 200,000 clones, about three fifths of them present only once. Treatment here: oral pan-JAK inhibitor, 5-10 mg twice daily. The sequenced sample was CD8+ T cells sorted from blood, obtained at week 24, from a patient treated with tofacitinib. Receptor source: a human donor with alopecia areata.

The rearrangement links TRBV9 to TRBJ1-1; TRBD1 matches 7 bases. The CDR3 runs 14 residues. CDR1 is SGDLS and CDR2 is YYNGEE in the germline V gene. J was trimmed by 5 bases and V by 3 bases; bases with no gene match: 7. CDR3 amino acids: CASSARQGRTEAFF. The CDR3 region has the DNA TGTGCCAGCAGCGCCCGACAGGGTCGGACTGAAGCTTTCTTT.

The chain couples TRBV9 to TRBJ2-3; 8 bases map to TRBD2. Per the germline V gene, CDR1 is SGDLS and CDR2 is YYNGEE. This CDR3 comprises 15 residues. Trimming removed 1 base from V and 2 bases from J; junction bases left unmatched: 3. CDR3 nucleotides: TGTGCCAGCAGCGTAAGCGGGGGAATCACAGATACGCAGTATTTT. Translating it yields CASSVSGGITDTQYF.

The genes are TRBV13 and TRBJ1-1, with no clear D. V was clipped by 6 bases and J by 1 base, with 6 bases between them. The germline V gene has CDR1 PRHDT and CDR2 FYEKMQ (reference sequence). There are 12 residues in the CDR3. CDR3 nucleotides: TGTGCCAGCAGTATGGGGAACACTGAAGCTTTCTTT. It specifies CASSMGNTEAFF.

The genes are TRBV5-6 and TRBJ1-1; D not certain. This CDR3 is 13 amino acids long. V was trimmed by 2 bases and J by 1 base, leaving 6 bases between them. Germline V gene sequence: CDR1 SGHDT, CDR2 YYEEEE. The CDR3 here is CASSFGSNTEAFF. The CDR3 nucleotides read TGTGCCAGCAGCTTCGGATCGAACACTGAAGCTTTCTTT.

The V and J genes are TRBV30 and TRBJ2-6; D is unresolved. The CDR3 has 13 residues. V was trimmed by 4 bases and J by 4 bases, leaving 8 bases between them. From germline, CDR1 is GTSNPN and CDR2 SVGIG (reference sequence). This CDR3 is CAWKGDGANVLTF. CDR3 nucleotide sequence: TGTGCCTGGAAGGGCGACGGGGCCAACGTCCTGACTTTC.

The V call is TRBV2, the J call TRBJ1-1; D may be TRBD1 (5 bases). Germline loops: CDR1 SNHLY, CDR2 FYNNEI. Between the trimmed V and J ends, which lost 4 bases and 0 bases, there was a span of 15 bases. CDR3 length: 16 amino acids. The CDR3 loop is CASSGPLGGMNTEAFF. The CDR3 DNA is TGTGCCAGCAGTGGACCCTTGGGGGGGATGAACACTGAAGCTTTCTTT.

The rearrangement links TRBV29-1 to TRBJ1-2; D not certain. The germline CDR1 and CDR2 sequences are SQVTM and ANQGSEA. With 0 bases removed from V and 1 base from J, the gap between germline ends came to 15 bases. This CDR3 has 16 amino acids. The DNA for the CDR3 is TGCAGCGTTGAAGATAGGGCAGGACCGTTTAACTATGGCTACACCTTC. Translation gives CSVEDRAGPFNYGYTF.

The chain has TRBV14 and TRBJ1-1; 8 bases align to TRBD1. The trim removed 3 bases at V and 0 bases at J, leaving 3 bases unmatched. Germline CDR1 reads SGHDN; CDR2 reads FVKESK. This CDR3 has 15 amino acids. Written as DNA, the CDR3 is TGTGCCAGCAGCCACTTGACAGGGGTGAACACTGAAGCTTTCTTT. It yields the protein CASSHLTGVNTEAFF.

V usage is TRBV29-1 and J usage is TRBJ2-2, with unresolved D. Germline assignment: CDR1 SQVTM and CDR2 ANQGSEA. The CDR3 runs 11 residues. With 5 bases removed from V and 3 bases from J, the gap between germline ends came to 4 bases. CDR3 coding DNA: TGCAGCGTTCTGCACACCGGGGAGCTGTTTTTT. Its translation: CSVLHTGELFF.

This clone has more than one count but fewer than ten. The rearrangement joins TRBV29-1 to TRBJ2-6; tentatively, D is TRBD1 (6 bases). CDR1 and CDR2 (germline): SQVTM, ANQGSEA. The CDR3 totals 14 residues. Deletions cut 6 bases from V and 1 base from J, with 10 bases between. CDR3 bases: TGCAGCGTGCGAGGGACATCTGGGGCCAACGTCCTGACTTTC. The encoded protein is CSVRGTSGANVLTF.

The J gene is TRBJ2-7, the V gene TRBV27; D not certain. The CDR3 totals 13 residues. Germline V gives CDR1 MNHEY, CDR2 SMNVEV (reference sequence). V gave up 5 bases and J gave up 2 bases, with 10 bases separating them. CDR3 sequence reads: CASSTPGTYEQYF. CDR3 nucleotides: TGTGCCAGCAGTACCCCCGGAACCTACGAGCAGTACTTC.

The chain couples TRBV2 to TRBJ2-1, with no clear D. Per the germline V gene, CDR1 is SNHLY and CDR2 is FYNNEI. The CDR3 totals 14 residues. With 7 bases removed from V and 3 bases from J, the gap between germline ends came to 13 bases. The CDR3 loop reads CASIVMGSYNEQFF. CDR3 sequence (DNA): TGTGCCAGCATTGTAATGGGCAGCTACAATGAGCAGTTCTTC.